The clone carrying this T cell receptor beta chain showed up just once. These data are taken from a study of blood T cell repertoires in COVID-19. In the source study's methods: Amplified reference gene primers provided the basis for estimating nucleated cell counts. Repertoires were generated with immunoSEQ multiplex PCR, while TCRdb's copy carries only in-frame clones and drops some. D and trimming were read from the DNA, whereas the V and J calls and clone size are those reported in that table. There are 65,000 to 90,000 clones in the sample; 86% occur only once, and roughly 20% lies in the top ten. This CDR3 contains 14 residues. Per the germline V gene, CDR1 is SGHRS and CDR2 is YFSETQ. With 6 bases removed from V and 0 bases from J, the gap between germline ends came to 13 bases.

The V call is TRBV5-1, the J call TRBJ2-7; tentatively, D is TRBD2 (6 bases). The sample was peripheral blood. The TCR comes from a woman over 75 in a cohort sampled during active or convalescent COVID-19. The CDR3: CASKVAAPSYEQYF. For the CDR3, the DNA is TGCGCCAGCAAGGTAGCGGCACCCTCCTACGAGCAGTACTTC.